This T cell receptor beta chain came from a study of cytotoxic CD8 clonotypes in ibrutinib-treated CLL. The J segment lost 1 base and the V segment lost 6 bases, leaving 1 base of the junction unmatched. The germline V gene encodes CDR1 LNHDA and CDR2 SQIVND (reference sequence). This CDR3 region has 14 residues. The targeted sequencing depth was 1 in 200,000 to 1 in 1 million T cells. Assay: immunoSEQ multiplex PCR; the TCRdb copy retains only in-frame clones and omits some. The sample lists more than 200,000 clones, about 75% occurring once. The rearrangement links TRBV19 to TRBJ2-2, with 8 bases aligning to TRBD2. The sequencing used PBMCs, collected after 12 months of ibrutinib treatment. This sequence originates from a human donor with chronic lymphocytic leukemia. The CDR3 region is CASRGLENTGELFF. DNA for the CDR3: TGTGCCAGTAGGGGACTAGAGAACACCGGGGAGCTGTTTTTT.